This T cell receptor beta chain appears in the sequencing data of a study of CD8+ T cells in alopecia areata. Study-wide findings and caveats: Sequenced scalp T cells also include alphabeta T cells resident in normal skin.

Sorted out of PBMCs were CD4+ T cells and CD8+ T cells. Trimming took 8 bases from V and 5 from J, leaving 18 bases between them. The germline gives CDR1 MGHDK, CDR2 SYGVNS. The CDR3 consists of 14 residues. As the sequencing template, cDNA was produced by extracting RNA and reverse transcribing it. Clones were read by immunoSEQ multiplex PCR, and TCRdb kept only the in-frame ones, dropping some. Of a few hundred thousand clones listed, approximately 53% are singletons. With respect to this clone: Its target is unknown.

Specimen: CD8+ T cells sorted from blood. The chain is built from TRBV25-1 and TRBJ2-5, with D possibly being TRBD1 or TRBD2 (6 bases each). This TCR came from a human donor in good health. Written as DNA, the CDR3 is TGTGCCAGCTCCTTGTGGGGGGCAGGCGAGACCCAGTACTTC. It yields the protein CASSLWGAGETQYF. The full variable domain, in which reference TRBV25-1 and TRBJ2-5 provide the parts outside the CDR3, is EADIYQTPRYLVIGTGKKITLECSQTMGHDKMYWYQQDPGMELHLIHYSYGVNSTEKGDLSSESTVSRIRTEHFPLTLESARPSHTSQYLCASSLWGAGETQYFGPGTRLLVL.